This T cell receptor beta chain was retrieved from a study of blood T cell repertoires in COVID-19. The CDR3 loop spans 15 amino acids. Trimming took 1 base from V and 2 from J, leaving 13 bases between them. In germline, CDR1 is SGHRS, CDR2 YFSETQ. Sequencing was performed with immunoSEQ multiplex PCR; in TCRdb, only in-frame clones are kept and a portion is missing. The repertoire holds approximately 85,000 clones, with more than 80% as singletons. The rearrangement links TRBV5-1 to TRBJ2-7; D is possibly TRBD2 (6 bases). The sample consisted of peripheral blood. The receptor was isolated from a man between 45 and 60 years old with active or convalescent COVID-19. The CDR3 DNA follows: TGCGCCAGCAGCTTGATAGCGGACGGGGCCTACGAGCAGTACTTC. Protein product: CASSLIADGAYEQYF.